This TCR beta chain emerged from a study of blood T cell repertoires in COVID-19. Overall study: Sample material is recorded as cDNA or gDNA derived from T cells, B-cell-depleted T cells, or PBMCs.

Some clones are missing from TCRdb's copy, which holds only in-frame ones; the method was immunoSEQ multiplex PCR. The sample consists of 200,000 to 250,000 clones, just under 90% of them appearing once. V shed 4 bases, J shed 4 bases, and the junction held 13 bases outside the gene matches. Germline lookup yields CDR1 MGHRA and CDR2 YSYEKL. This CDR3 is built from 17 residues. The chain recombines TRBV4-1 with TRBJ2-5, with TRBD2 matching over 9 bases. This receptor was taken from a man aged 25-40 years with COVID-19, enrolled during active disease. Input material: peripheral blood. DNA for the CDR3: TGCGCCAGCAGCCTCTTTGGTCAGCGGGAGGTAGGAGAGACCCAGTACTTC. Translated: CASSLFGQREVGETQYF.